This record covers a single TCR beta chain. Its target is unknown. Different DNA sequences within this sample yield the same CDR3. Assay execution took place at the deep level. The unsorted PBMC replicate PCRs were performed with about 280 ng DNA, around 29,000 T cell genomes. It was on ten immunoSEQ deep assay plates that unsorted PBMC DNA was sequenced. TCRdb's copy holds only in-frame clones and misses some; the assay was immunoSEQ multiplex PCR. The top ten hold approximately 12% of the sample, which has some 500,000 clones, around three quarters seen once. This sample is part of a study of shared clonotypes between healthy human individuals. V was cut by 1 base and J by 4 bases, with 4 bases left in between. The CDR3 is 12 amino acids. The V gene's germline CDR1 is LNHNV and CDR2 YYDKDF (reference sequence). General study findings and limits: How much donors shared clonotypes was expected to be affected by sequencing depth.

This clonotype was sampled from a woman aged 40 to 50 in good health. Some clones in this sample may be carry-over from other donors' samples. Material: PBMCs. The gene calls are TRBV15 and TRBJ1-2; D not certain. The CDR3 loop reads CATSRAGYGYTF. As DNA, the CDR3 is TGTGCCACCAGCAGAGCGGGCTATGGCTACACCTTC.